The sequence of this T cell receptor beta chain was determined in a study of blood T cell repertoires in COVID-19. Study as a whole: Some COVID-19 samples were acute and others convalescent; all came from the United States, Italy and Spain. T cells, B-cell-depleted T cells, or PBMCs supplied cDNA or gDNA.

The CDR3 consists of 15 residues. The V gene's germline CDR1 is WSHSY and CDR2 SAAADI. Trimming took 2 bases from V and 1 from J, leaving 11 bases between them. Profiling relied on immunoSEQ multiplex PCR, and the TCRdb table lists in-frame clones only, not all of them. Among tens of thousands of clones listed, 80% to 90% were seen once. The TCR sequence derives from a man between 60 and 75 years old with acute or convalescent COVID-19. The V call is TRBV10-2, the J call TRBJ1-2, with D possibly matching TRBD1 (6 bases). Sequencing was done on a sample of peripheral blood. CDR3 in DNA: TGCGCCAGCAGTGAGGGGACACCTTATAACTATGGCTACACCTTC. Translating it yields CASSEGTPYNYGYTF.